The 25 T cell receptor beta chains reported below all come from one sample, sequenced in a study of somatic mutations in cytotoxic T cells in rheumatoid arthritis. Clones were read by immunoSEQ multiplex PCR, and TCRdb kept only the in-frame ones, dropping some. The data show 7,000 to 9,500 clones, about nine tenths seen once. Source material: CD8+ T cells sorted from blood. The receptors derive from a man aged 35 to 55 with rheumatoid arthritis.

V and J are TRBV6-5 and TRBJ1-6; 7 nucleotides match TRBD1. This CDR3 spans 16 amino acids. The V gene's germline CDR1 is MNHEY and CDR2 SVGAGI. J gave up 8 bases and V 0 bases, and 7 bases lay outside the gene matches. CDR3 loop: CASSYSRTGGDSPLHF. CDR3 coding DNA: TGTGCCAGCAGTTACTCCCGGACAGGAGGAGATTCACCCCTCCACTTT.

The chain joins TRBV28 to TRBJ2-7; D may be TRBD2 (7 bases). Per germline, CDR1 MDHEN and CDR2 SYDVKM. V gave up 3 bases and J gave up 4 bases, with 19 bases separating them. This CDR3 has 16 residues. The CDR3 region has the DNA TGTGCCAGCAGTTTTAAGGTAGGGGGGGCGGTTTACGAGCAGTACGTC. Its translation: CASSFKVGGAVYEQYV.

V gene TRBV6-1 combines with J gene TRBJ2-7, with D hard to call. V gave up 0 bases and J gave up 2 bases, with 11 bases separating them. Germline V gene sequence: CDR1 MNHNS, CDR2 SASEGT. The CDR3 has 15 amino acids. CDR3 in DNA: TGTGCCAGCAGTGAAGCGACTGAGCCTCCCTACGAGCAGTACTTC. This translates into CASSEATEPPYEQYF.

This sequence joins TRBV10-2 and TRBJ1-1; D is unclear. This CDR3 is built from 15 residues. V was cut by 2 bases and J by 6 bases, with 16 bases left in between. Germline assignment: CDR1 WSHSY and CDR2 SAAADI. As DNA, the CDR3 is TGCGCCAGCAGTGAGAACGCGGAAATCGACGCTGAAGCTTTCTTT. Protein product: CASSENAEIDAEAFF.

The rearrangement links TRBV7-8 to TRBJ2-1, with 14 nucleotides matching TRBD2. Trimming at V came to 5 bases and at J to 8 bases, leaving 8 bases not matched to a gene. Per germline, CDR1 SGHVS and CDR2 FQNEAQ. This CDR3 comprises 16 residues. CDR3 sequence: CASSPRTSGGQDEQFF. Written as DNA, the CDR3 is TGTGCCAGCAGCCCCCGGACTAGCGGGGGGCAGGATGAGCAGTTCTTC.

The chain couples TRBV4-1 to TRBJ2-7, with 11 bases matching TRBD2. Germline V gene data show CDR1 as MGHRA and CDR2 as YSYEKL. The CDR3 consists of 15 residues. J was trimmed by 6 bases and V by 2 bases; bases with no gene match: 6. The CDR3 sequence: CASSQTLAGGLEQYF. CDR3 nucleotides: TGCGCCAGCAGCCAAACTCTAGCGGGGGGACTCGAGCAGTACTTC.

About this clone itself: Within the sample, other DNA sequences also encode this same CDR3. This rearrangement joins TRBV21-1 to TRBJ1-6. TRBV21-1 is termed a pseudogene. This CDR3 is built from 16 residues. Written as DNA, the CDR3 is TGTGCCAGCAGCAACGGGGGGCTCGTCCATAATTCACCCCTCCACTTT. Translated: CASSNGGLVHNSPLHF.

This clone appeared once. This chain uses TRBV7-2 with TRBJ1-2, with a tentative D call TRBD1 (6 bases). Germline V gives CDR1 SGHTA, CDR2 FQGNSA. The CDR3 contains 15 residues. This chain's CDR3 is CAFRGDTRANYGYTF. Written as DNA, the CDR3 is TGTGCATTCCGAGGGGACACCAGAGCTAACTATGGCTACACCTTC.

The chain employs TRBV2 and TRBJ1-2; no reliable D call. CDR3 length equals 16 residues. Trimming cost V 3 bases and J 0 bases, with 14 bases left between them. CDR1 is SNHLY and CDR2 is FYNNEI in the germline V gene. The DNA for the CDR3 is TGTGCCAGCAGTGATCGGGTCGACGGAACTAACTATGGCTACACCTTC. As protein: CASSDRVDGTNYGYTF.

The gene calls are TRBV28 and TRBJ2-5; 8 bases match TRBD1. This CDR3 contains 14 residues. In germline, CDR1 is MDHEN, CDR2 SYDVKM. The V gene end was trimmed by 6 bases and the J gene end by 5 bases; junction bases not matched to a gene: 8. The CDR3 DNA sequence: TGTGCCAGCAGGGACAGGGTCGTCGGCGAGACCCAGTACTTC. Amino acid sequence: CASRDRVVGETQYF.

This chain connects TRBV27 to TRBJ2-7; 10 bases line up with TRBD2. The end of the DNA is better explained by TRBJ2-5, so the J call may be wrong. Looked up from germline, CDR1 is MNHEY and CDR2 is SMNVEV (reference sequence). This CDR3 has 15 residues. Here the CDR3 reads CASSFVAGGQETQYF. The CDR3 DNA sequence: TGTGCCAGCAGTTTTGTAGCGGGGGGTCAAGAGACCCAGTACTTC.

This clone was found a few times. V usage is TRBV5-6 and J usage is TRBJ2-1; 8 bases align to TRBD2. V was pared by 3 bases and J by 2 bases, with 10 bases of the junction left unmatched. This CDR3 contains 17 residues. CDR1 SGHDT and CDR2 YYEEEE come from the germline V gene. The DNA of the CDR3 is TGTGCCAGCAGCTCCGGGGGGGGAATAGTACCCTACAATGAGCAGTTCTTC. Translated, it gives CASSSGGGIVPYNEQFF.

This clone is a singleton in its sample. The J gene is TRBJ1-5, the V gene TRBV10-3, with 8 nucleotides matching TRBD1. The CDR3 runs to 15 residues. CDR1 is ENHRY, CDR2 SYGVKD, per germline. Trimming removed 1 base from V and 5 bases from J; junction bases left unmatched: 4. The CDR3: CAISEWDRFDQPQHF. CDR3 nucleotides: TGTGCCATCAGTGAGTGGGACAGGTTCGATCAGCCCCAGCATTTT.

V usage is TRBV29-1 and J usage is TRBJ2-7; tentative D call: TRBD1 (7 bases). Trimming cost V 4 bases and J 4 bases, with 17 bases left between them. The germline CDR1 and CDR2 sequences are SQVTM and ANQGSEA. CDR3 size: 14 residues. The CDR3 here is CSVVETGRPYEQYF. The CDR3 DNA follows: TGCAGCGTTGTTGAGACAGGGAGGCCATACGAGCAGTACTTC.

The chain has TRBV30 and TRBJ2-4; D possibly corresponds to TRBD1 (5 bases). Germline V CDR1 and CDR2: GTSNPN, SVGIG (reference sequence). CDR3 size: 11 residues. Trimming removed 4 bases from V and 10 bases from J, with 11 bases in between. DNA for the CDR3: TGTGCCTGGACCCCAGGGAAAATTCAGTACTTC. Protein sequence: CAWTPGKIQYF.

This chain uses TRBV13 with TRBJ2-5; TRBD2 aligns across 13 bases. CDR3 length: 17 amino acids. CDR1 is PRHDT, CDR2 FYEKMQ, per germline (reference sequence). The trim removed 6 bases at V and 1 base at J, leaving 8 bases unmatched. CDR3 bases: TGTGCCAGCAGTCATACTAGCGGGGGGGCTTTCCAAGAGACCCAGTACTTC. Protein product: CASSHTSGGAFQETQYF.

The genes are TRBV18 and TRBJ2-5, with a weak D call TRBD2 (6 bases). The V gene lost 1 base and the J gene lost 3 bases, with 9 bases spanning the gap. The CDR3 is made up of 14 amino acids. In germline, CDR1 is KGHSH, CDR2 LQKENI. In nucleotides, the CDR3 is TGTGCCAGCTCACCACGGACTAACAAAGAGACCCAGTACTTC. Translated, it gives CASSPRTNKETQYF.

The chain has TRBV6-5 and TRBJ2-3; 9 nucleotides align to TRBD2. V dropped 6 bases and J dropped 1; count of bases not matched to a gene: 2. The germline CDR1 and CDR2 sequences are MNHEY and SVGAGI. The CDR3 runs to 14 residues. The CDR3 coding sequence is TGTGCCAGCAGCTTAGCGGGGGGCACAGATACGCAGTATTTT. Amino acid sequence: CASSLAGGTDTQYF.

This clone was recorded once. The chain is built from TRBV15 and TRBJ1-1; a weak D match, TRBD1 (6 bases). The CDR3 runs to 14 residues. Germline V gene sequence: CDR1 LNHNV, CDR2 YYDKDF (reference sequence). V was clipped by 3 bases and J by 5 bases, with 13 bases between them. The CDR3 DNA follows: TGTGCCACCAGCAGTAGGGGGAAGGGAACTGAAGCTTTCTTT. As protein: CATSSRGKGTEAFF.

The chain links TRBV18 to TRBJ2-3; 8 nucleotides align to TRBD2. This CDR3 is 17 amino acids long. CDR1 is KGHSH and CDR2 is LQKENI in the germline V gene. V was pared by 2 bases and J by 0 bases, with 7 bases of the junction left unmatched. The CDR3 reads CASSPGAGDSSTDTQYF. CDR3 bases: TGTGCCAGCTCACCAGGAGCGGGGGATTCTAGCACAGATACGCAGTATTTT. The full variable domain, completed using reference TRBV18 and TRBJ2-3, is NAGVMQNPRHLVRRRGQEARLRCSPMKGHSHVYWYRQLPEEGLKFMVYLQKENIIDESGMPKERFSAEFPKEGPSILRIQQVVRGDSAAYFCASSPGAGDSSTDTQYFGPGTRLTVL.

The chain uses TRBV11-2 and TRBJ1-2; 8 nucleotides line up with TRBD1. Germline CDR1 is SGHAT and CDR2 is FQNNGV. The CDR3 extends over 15 amino acids. Trimming removed 0 bases from V and 4 bases from J; junction bases left unmatched: 4. The CDR3 coding sequence is TGTGCCAGCAGCTTAGATGTAACAGGGGGCTATGGCTACACCTTC. Its protein product is CASSLDVTGGYGYTF.

The V gene is TRBV19, the J gene TRBJ1-1; TRBD1 agrees at 7 bases. V was clipped by 9 bases and J by 2 bases; unmatched bases: 12. The germline gives CDR1 LNHDA, CDR2 SQIVND (reference sequence). The CDR3 spans 15 residues. The chain's CDR3 is CASNRPGQRNTEAFF. CDR3 in DNA: TGTGCCAGCAACCGACCGGGACAGAGAAACACTGAAGCTTTCTTT. The full variable domain, completed using reference TRBV19 and TRBJ1-1, is DGGITQSPKYLFRKEGQNVTLSCEQNLNHDAMYWYRQDPGQGLRLIYYSQIVNDFQKGDIAEGYSVSREKKESFPLTVTSAQKNPTAFYLCASNRPGQRNTEAFFGQGTRLTVV.

The chain couples TRBV6-5 to TRBJ1-1, with D unresolved. Looked up from germline, CDR1 is MNHEY and CDR2 is SVGAGI. The CDR3 extends over 12 amino acids. Trimming shortened V by 8 bases and J by 2 bases, and 9 bases separated the two germline ends. This chain's CDR3 is CASGWANTEAFF. The CDR3 nucleotides are TGTGCCAGCGGATGGGCAAACACTGAAGCTTTCTTT.

As to this clone: At the DNA level, this CDR3 is encoded by other sequences in the same sample as well. The rearrangement links TRBV7-9 to TRBJ1-2; 7 bases are a match to TRBD1. CDR1 and CDR2 (germline): SEHNR, FQNEAQ (reference sequence). This CDR3 is built from 17 residues. The trim removed 5 bases at V and 5 bases at J, leaving 17 bases unmatched. The CDR3 sequence: CASSPPVTGYGGYGYTF. As DNA, the CDR3 is TGTGCCAGCAGCCCCCCCGTGACAGGGTATGGTGGATATGGCTACACCTTC.

The rearrangement joins TRBV10-3 to TRBJ2-7; TRBD2 aligns across 13 bases. V was pared by 4 bases and J by 1 base, with 4 bases of the junction left unmatched. From germline, CDR1 is ENHRY and CDR2 SYGVKD. This CDR3 comprises 16 residues. This CDR3 reads CAISAGLAGDSYEQYV. As DNA, the CDR3 is TGTGCCATCAGTGCCGGACTAGCGGGGGATTCCTACGAGCAGTACGTC.